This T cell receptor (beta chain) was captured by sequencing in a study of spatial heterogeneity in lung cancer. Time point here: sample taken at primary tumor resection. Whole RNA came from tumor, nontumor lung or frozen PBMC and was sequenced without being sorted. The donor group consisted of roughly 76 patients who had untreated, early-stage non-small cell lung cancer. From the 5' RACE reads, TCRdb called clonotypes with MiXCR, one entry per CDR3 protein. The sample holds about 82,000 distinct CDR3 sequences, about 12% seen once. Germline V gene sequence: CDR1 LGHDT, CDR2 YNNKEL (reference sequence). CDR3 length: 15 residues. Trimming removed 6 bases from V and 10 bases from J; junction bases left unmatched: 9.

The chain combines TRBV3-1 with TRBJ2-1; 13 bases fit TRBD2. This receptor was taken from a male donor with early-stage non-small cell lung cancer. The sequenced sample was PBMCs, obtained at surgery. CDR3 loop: CASRTSGGFSAEQFF. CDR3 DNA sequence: TGTGCCAGCAGGACTAGCGGGGGGTTCTCCGCAGAGCAGTTCTTC.